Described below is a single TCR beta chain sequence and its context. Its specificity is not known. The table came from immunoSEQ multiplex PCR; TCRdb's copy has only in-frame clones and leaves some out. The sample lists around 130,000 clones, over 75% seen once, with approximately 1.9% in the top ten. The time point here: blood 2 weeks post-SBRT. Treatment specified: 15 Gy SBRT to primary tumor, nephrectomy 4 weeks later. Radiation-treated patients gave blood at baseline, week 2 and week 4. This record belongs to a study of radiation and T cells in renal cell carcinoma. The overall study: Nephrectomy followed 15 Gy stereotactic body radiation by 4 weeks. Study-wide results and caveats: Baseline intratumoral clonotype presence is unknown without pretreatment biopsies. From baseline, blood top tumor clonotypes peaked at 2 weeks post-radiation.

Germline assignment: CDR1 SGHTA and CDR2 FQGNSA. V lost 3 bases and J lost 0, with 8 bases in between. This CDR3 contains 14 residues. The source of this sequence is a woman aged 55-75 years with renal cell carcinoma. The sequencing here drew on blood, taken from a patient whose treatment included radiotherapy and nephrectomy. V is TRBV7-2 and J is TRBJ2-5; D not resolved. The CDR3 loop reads CASSFSSYQETQYF. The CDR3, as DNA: TGTGCCAGCAGCTTTTCGAGCTACCAAGAGACCCAGTACTTC.